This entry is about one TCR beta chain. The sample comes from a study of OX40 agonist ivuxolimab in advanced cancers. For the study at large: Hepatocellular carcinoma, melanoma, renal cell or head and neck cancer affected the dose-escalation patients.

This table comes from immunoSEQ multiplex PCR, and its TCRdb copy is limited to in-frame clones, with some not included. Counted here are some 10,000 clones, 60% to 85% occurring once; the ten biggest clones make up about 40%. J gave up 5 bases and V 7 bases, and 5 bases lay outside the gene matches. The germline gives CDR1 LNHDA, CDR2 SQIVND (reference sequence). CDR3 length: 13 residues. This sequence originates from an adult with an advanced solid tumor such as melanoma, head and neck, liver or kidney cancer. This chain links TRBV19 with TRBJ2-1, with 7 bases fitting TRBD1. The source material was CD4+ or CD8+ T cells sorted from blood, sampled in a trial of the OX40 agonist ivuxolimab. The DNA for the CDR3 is TGTGCCAGTACGATTACAGGGGACAATGAGCAGTTCTTC. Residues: CASTITGDNEQFF. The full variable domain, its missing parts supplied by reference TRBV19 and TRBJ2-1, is DGGITQSPKYLFRKEGQNVTLSCEQNLNHDAMYWYRQDPGQGLRLIYYSQIVNDFQKGDIAEGYSVSREKKESFPLTVTSAQKNPTAFYLCASTITGDNEQFFGPGTRLTVL.